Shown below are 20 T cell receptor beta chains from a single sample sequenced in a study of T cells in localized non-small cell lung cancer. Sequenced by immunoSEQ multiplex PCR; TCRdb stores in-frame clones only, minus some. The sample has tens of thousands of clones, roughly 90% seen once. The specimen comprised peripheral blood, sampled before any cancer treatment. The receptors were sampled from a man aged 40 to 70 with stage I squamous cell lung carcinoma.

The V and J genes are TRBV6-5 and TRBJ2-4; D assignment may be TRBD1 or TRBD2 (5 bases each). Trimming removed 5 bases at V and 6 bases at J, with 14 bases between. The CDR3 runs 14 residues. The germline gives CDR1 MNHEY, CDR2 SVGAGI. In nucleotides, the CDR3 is TGTGCCAGCAGTCCCGGGACCTATGGAAACATTCAGTACTTC. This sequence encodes CASSPGTYGNIQYF.

CDR3 bases: TGTGCCAGCAGTGACGGGACTGGGATAGGTCAGCCCCAGCATTTT. It translates to CASSDGTGIGQPQHF. V gene TRBV6-1 combines with J gene TRBJ1-5, with D perhaps matching TRBD1 (5 bases). The CDR3 consists of 15 residues. Germline V lookup: CDR1 MNHNS, CDR2 SASEGT. V was clipped by 3 bases and J by 6 bases, with 15 bases between them.

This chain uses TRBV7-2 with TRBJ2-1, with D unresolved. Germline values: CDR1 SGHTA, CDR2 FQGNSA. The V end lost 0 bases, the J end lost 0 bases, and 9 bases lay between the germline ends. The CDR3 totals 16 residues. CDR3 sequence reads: CASSLARLISYNEQFF. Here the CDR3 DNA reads TGTGCCAGCAGCTTAGCTAGGCTCATCTCCTACAATGAGCAGTTCTTC.

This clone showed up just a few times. The CDR3 sequence: CASIPTGSNSPLHF. In nucleotides, the CDR3 is TGTGCCAGCATCCCTACAGGCAGTAATTCACCCCTCCACTTT. The chain uses TRBV28 and TRBJ1-6, with D perhaps matching TRBD1 (5 bases). The V gene lost 7 bases and the J gene lost 6 bases, with 13 bases spanning the gap. CDR1 is MDHEN, CDR2 SYDVKM, per germline. The length of the CDR3 is 14 residues.

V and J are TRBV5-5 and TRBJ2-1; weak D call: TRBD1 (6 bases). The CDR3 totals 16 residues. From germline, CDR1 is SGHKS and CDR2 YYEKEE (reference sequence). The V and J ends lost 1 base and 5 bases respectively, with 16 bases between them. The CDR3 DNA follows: TGTGCCAGCAGCTTGAGGTCCCAGGGGATTCACAATGAGCAGTTCTTC. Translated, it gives CASSLRSQGIHNEQFF.

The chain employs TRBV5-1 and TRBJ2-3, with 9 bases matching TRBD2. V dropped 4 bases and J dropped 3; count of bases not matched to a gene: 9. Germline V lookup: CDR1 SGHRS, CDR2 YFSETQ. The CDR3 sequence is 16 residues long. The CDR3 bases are TGCGCCAGCAGCCCGGTGGCGGGGGGGCGAACAGATACGCAGTATTTT. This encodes CASSPVAGGRTDTQYF.

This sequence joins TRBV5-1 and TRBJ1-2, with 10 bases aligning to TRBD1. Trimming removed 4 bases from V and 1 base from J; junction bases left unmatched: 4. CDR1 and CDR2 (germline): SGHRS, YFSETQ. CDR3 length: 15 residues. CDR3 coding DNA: TGCGCCAGCAGCCCAGGGACAGGGGATAACTATGGCTACACCTTC. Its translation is CASSPGTGDNYGYTF.

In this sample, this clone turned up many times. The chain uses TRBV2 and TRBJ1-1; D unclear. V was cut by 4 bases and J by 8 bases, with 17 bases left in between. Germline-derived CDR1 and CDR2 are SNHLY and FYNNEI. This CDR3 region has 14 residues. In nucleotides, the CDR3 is TGTGCCAGCAGTGTTGTCAGCCTGGCGGTGGAAGCTTTCTTT. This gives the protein CASSVVSLAVEAFF.

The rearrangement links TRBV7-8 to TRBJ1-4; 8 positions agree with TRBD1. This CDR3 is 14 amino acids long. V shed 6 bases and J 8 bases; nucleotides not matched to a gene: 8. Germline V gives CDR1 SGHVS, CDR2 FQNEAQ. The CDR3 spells CASRPGGAGEKLFF. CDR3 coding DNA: TGTGCCAGCAGACCAGGGGGCGCGGGCGAAAAACTGTTTTTT.

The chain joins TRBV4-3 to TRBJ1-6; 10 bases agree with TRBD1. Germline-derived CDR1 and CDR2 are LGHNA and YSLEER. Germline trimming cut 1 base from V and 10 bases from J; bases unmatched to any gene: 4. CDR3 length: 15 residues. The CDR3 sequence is CASSQGDRGNSPLHF. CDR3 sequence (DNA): TGCGCCAGCAGCCAAGGGGACAGGGGTAACTCACCCCTCCACTTT.

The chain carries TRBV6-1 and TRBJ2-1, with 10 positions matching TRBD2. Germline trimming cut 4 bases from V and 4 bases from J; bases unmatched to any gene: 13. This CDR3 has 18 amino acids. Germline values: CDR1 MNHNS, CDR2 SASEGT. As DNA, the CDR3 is TGTGCCAGCAGTGTCTCATCAACCGGACTAGCGGCTTACAATGAGCAGTTCTTC. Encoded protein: CASSVSSTGLAAYNEQFF.

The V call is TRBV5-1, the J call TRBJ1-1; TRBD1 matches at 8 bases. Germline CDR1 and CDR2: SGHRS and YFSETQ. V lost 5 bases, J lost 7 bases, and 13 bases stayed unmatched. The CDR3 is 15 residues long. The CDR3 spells CASRTGTGRVGEAFF. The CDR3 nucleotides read TGCGCCAGCAGAACCGGGACAGGAAGGGTGGGTGAAGCTTTCTTT.

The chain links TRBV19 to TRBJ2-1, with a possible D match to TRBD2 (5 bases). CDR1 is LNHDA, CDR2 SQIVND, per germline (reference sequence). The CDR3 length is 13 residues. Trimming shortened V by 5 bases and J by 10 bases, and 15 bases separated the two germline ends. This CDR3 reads CASSVGLFTEQFF. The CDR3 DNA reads TGTGCCAGTAGTGTTGGACTTTTTACGGAGCAGTTCTTC.

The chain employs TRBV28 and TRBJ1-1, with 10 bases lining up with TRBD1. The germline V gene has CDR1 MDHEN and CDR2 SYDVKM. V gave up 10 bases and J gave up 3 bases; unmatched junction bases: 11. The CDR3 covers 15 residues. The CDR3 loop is CATFLTGGADTEAFF. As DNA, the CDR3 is TGTGCCACCTTTCTGACAGGGGGCGCGGACACTGAAGCTTTCTTT.

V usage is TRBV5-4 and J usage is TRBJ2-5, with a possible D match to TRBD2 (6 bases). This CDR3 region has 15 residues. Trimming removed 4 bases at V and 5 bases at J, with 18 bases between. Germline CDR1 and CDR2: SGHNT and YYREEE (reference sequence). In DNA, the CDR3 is TGTGCCAGCAGCCCGGGGACTCCAGGCGCGGAGACCCAGTACTTC. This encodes CASSPGTPGAETQYF.

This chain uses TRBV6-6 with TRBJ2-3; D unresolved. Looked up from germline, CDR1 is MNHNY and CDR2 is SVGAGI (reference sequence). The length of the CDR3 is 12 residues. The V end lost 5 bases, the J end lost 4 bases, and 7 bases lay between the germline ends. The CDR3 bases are TGTGCCAGCAGTCGGCGAGCAGATACGCAGTATTTT. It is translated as CASSRRADTQYF.

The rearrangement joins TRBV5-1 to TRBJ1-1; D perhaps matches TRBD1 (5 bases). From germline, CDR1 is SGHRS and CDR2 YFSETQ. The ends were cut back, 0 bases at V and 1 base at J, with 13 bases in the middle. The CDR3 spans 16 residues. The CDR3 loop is CASSLAGSGRNTEAFF. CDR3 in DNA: TGCGCCAGCAGCTTGGCCGGTTCAGGGAGGAACACTGAAGCTTTCTTT.

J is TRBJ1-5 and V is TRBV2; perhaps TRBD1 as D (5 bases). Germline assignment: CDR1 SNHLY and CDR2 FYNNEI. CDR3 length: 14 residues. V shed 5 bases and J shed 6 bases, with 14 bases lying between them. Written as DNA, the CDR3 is TGTGCCAGCAGTTCGCAGGGACCAGGTCAGCCCCAGCATTTT. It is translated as CASSSQGPGQPQHF.

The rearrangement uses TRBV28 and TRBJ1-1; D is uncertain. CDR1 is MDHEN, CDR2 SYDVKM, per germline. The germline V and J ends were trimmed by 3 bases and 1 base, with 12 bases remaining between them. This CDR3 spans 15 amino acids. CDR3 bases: TGTGCCAGCAGTTTTTTTGGGTTCCGGAACACTGAAGCTTTCTTT. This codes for CASSFFGFRNTEAFF.

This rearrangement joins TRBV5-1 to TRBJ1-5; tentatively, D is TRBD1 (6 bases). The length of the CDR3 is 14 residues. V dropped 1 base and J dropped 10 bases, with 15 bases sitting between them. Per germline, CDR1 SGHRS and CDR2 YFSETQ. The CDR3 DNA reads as TGCGCCAGCAGCTTGAACCAGGGGCAAGCCCCCCAGCATTTT. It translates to CASSLNQGQAPQHF.